What follows is one T cell receptor (beta chain) and its context. J was trimmed by 1 base and V by 4 bases; bases with no gene match: 9. This CDR3 contains 17 residues. CDR1 and CDR2 from the germline V gene are LGHNA and YNFKEQ. The data are from a study of shared clonotypes between healthy human individuals. The table came from immunoSEQ multiplex PCR; TCRdb's copy has only in-frame clones and leaves some out. This sample has about 2.2 million clones, with about 92% found just once. Naive CD8 populations comprised CD45RO-negative cells positively selected for CCR7, excluding terminally differentiated effector memory CD45RA+ cells.

The clonotype originates from a man between 18 and 29 years old in good health. Some clones in this sample may be carry-over from other donors' samples. The sequenced sample consisted of naive CD8+ T cells from PBMCs. The chain combines TRBV4-2 with TRBJ2-3; the match to TRBD2 covers 9 bases. The CDR3 region is CASSPNGGGGGTDTQYF. The CDR3 DNA follows: TGTGCCAGCAGCCCCAATGGCGGGGGGGGAGGCACAGATACGCAGTATTTT.